These 30 T cell receptor beta chains were sequenced from one sample in a study of T cell changes during pregnancy in multiple sclerosis. The protocol was immunoSEQ multiplex PCR, while the TCRdb copy is restricted to in-frame clones and leaves out a portion. The sample consists of about 93,000 clones, approximately 92% of them appearing once. Specimen: peripheral blood, collected after pregnancy. All receptors come from a female donor with multiple sclerosis, enrolled in a pregnancy study.

The chain links TRBV5-1 to TRBJ2-3; tentatively, D is TRBD1 (6 bases). V dropped 7 bases and J dropped 4 bases, with 13 bases sitting between them. The CDR3 sequence is 13 residues long. The germline CDR1 and CDR2 sequences are SGHRS and YFSETQ. CDR3 sequence: CASGLQGSDTQYF. CDR3 DNA sequence: TGCGCCAGCGGACTCCAGGGGTCAGATACGCAGTATTTT. Full variable domain (remainder filled in from reference TRBV5-1 and TRBJ2-3): KAGVTQTPRYLIKTRGQQVTLSCSPISGHRSVSWYQQTPGQGLQFLFEYFSETQRNKGNFPGRFSGRQFSNSRSEMNVSTLELGDSALYLCASGLQGSDTQYFGPGTRLTVL.

Regarding this clone: One end of the junction is discordant with germline, which a read error may explain. The V call is TRBV5-1, the J call TRBJ2-7; 11 bases fit TRBD2. CDR3 size: 14 residues. Germline V lookup: CDR1 SGHRS, CDR2 YFSETQ. As DNA, the CDR3 is TGCGCCAGCACCTTGGGGACTAGCGGCTACGAGCAGTACTTC. Protein: CASTLGTSGYEQYF.

This clone was counted between two and nine times. The chain is built from TRBV19 and TRBJ1-1, with D possibly matching TRBD1 (6 bases). There are 13 residues in the CDR3. Per the germline V gene, CDR1 is LNHDA and CDR2 is SQIVND (reference sequence). The V end was cut by 7 bases, the J end by 5 bases, with 14 bases between. The CDR3: CASNRGGVTEAFF. CDR3 nucleotides: TGTGCCAGTAACCGAGGGGGAGTTACTGAAGCTTTCTTT. The whole variable domain, remainder taken from reference TRBV19 and TRBJ1-1, is DGGITQSPKYLFRKEGQNVTLSCEQNLNHDAMYWYRQDPGQGLRLIYYSQIVNDFQKGDIAEGYSVSREKKESFPLTVTSAQKNPTAFYLCASNRGGVTEAFFGQGTRLTVV.

The chain uses TRBV30 and TRBJ2-3; 12 nucleotides match TRBD2. From germline, CDR1 is GTSNPN and CDR2 SVGIG (reference sequence). The ends lost 3 bases at V and 1 base at J; junction bases unmatched: 8. The length of the CDR3 is 17 residues. CDR3 sequence reads: CAWSLAGGPWGTDTQYF. The CDR3 DNA is TGTGCCTGGAGCCTAGCGGGAGGGCCGTGGGGCACAGATACGCAGTATTTT.

The J gene is TRBJ2-1, the V gene TRBV30, with 7 bases lining up with TRBD2. This CDR3 is built from 15 residues. The trim removed 4 bases at V and 0 bases at J, leaving 6 bases unmatched. Germline V lookup: CDR1 GTSNPN, CDR2 SVGIG (reference sequence). The CDR3 DNA reads as TGTGCCTGGAAACACTGGACTAGCTCCTACAATGAGCAGTTCTTC. Translation: CAWKHWTSSYNEQFF.

V gene TRBV18 combines with J gene TRBJ1-2, with 10 bases that match TRBD1. Germline V gives CDR1 KGHSH, CDR2 LQKENI. The CDR3 spans 16 residues. With V trimmed by 5 bases and J by 8 bases, 14 bases remained unmatched. CDR3 nucleotides: TGTGCCAGCTCATCCCCGGGACAGGGGAGGAGTCACGGCTACACCTTC. As protein: CASSSPGQGRSHGYTF.

This rearrangement joins TRBV6-6 to TRBJ2-1; D ambiguous. V was pared by 2 bases and J by 7 bases, with 3 bases between. The germline V gene has CDR1 MNHNY and CDR2 SVGAGI (reference sequence). This CDR3 is built from 11 residues. The DNA for the CDR3 is TGTGCCAGCAGTTACCAGAATGAGCAGTTCTTC. Residues: CASSYQNEQFF.

As for this clone: This specimen includes other DNA sequences encoding the same CDR3. The V and J genes are TRBV2 and TRBJ2-7; no clear D gene. Trimming took off 2 bases at V and 4 bases at J, with 3 bases between the two ends. From germline, CDR1 is SNHLY and CDR2 FYNNEI. The CDR3 is 11 residues long. Here the CDR3 DNA reads TGTGCCAGCAGTGAACAGTACGAGCAGTACTTC. This translates into CASSEQYEQYF.

The rearrangement joins TRBV11-2 to TRBJ1-4; 9 nucleotides agree with TRBD1. The CDR3 length is 14 residues. V lost 4 bases to trimming and J lost 10 bases; unmatched junction nucleotides: 7. Germline CDR1 is SGHAT and CDR2 is FQNNGV. CDR3 region: CASSSGQGVRKLFF. CDR3 nucleotide sequence: TGTGCCAGCAGCTCGGGACAGGGCGTCCGAAAACTGTTTTTT.

The gene calls are TRBV27 and TRBJ2-1; TRBD2 is a possible D gene (6 bases). Trimming took 2 bases from V and 9 from J, leaving 17 bases between them. Germline V gene sequence: CDR1 MNHEY, CDR2 SMNVEV (reference sequence). The CDR3 runs 15 residues. The CDR3 DNA follows: TGTGCCAGCAGTTTAAAGAGATATCCCGGGGGTGAGCAGTTCTTC. Protein product: CASSLKRYPGGEQFF.

This chain joins TRBV5-1 and TRBJ1-1; D perhaps matches TRBD1 (6 bases). Trimming removed 6 bases at V and 4 bases at J, with 22 bases between. CDR1 is SGHRS, CDR2 YFSETQ, per germline. This CDR3 has 16 residues. In nucleotides, the CDR3 is TGCGCCAGCATGTCCGGGACAATAAAAGGAGGCACTGAAGCTTTCTTT. As protein: CASMSGTIKGGTEAFF.

The chain employs TRBV19 and TRBJ1-2, with 7 positions matching TRBD1. The CDR3 is 13 residues long. Germline V CDR1 and CDR2: LNHDA, SQIVND (reference sequence). Trimming removed 6 bases from V and 4 bases from J; junction bases left unmatched: 5. The CDR3 DNA is TGTGCCAGTAGGCCGGGACAGACCTATGGCTACACCTTC. This codes for CASRPGQTYGYTF.

The chain employs TRBV7-3 and TRBJ1-2, with 9 bases matching TRBD1. Germline lookup yields CDR1 SGHTA and CDR2 FQGTGA. CDR3 length: 14 amino acids. V shed 2 bases and J 2 bases; nucleotides not matched to a gene: 0. CDR3 loop: CASSLGQGNYGYTF. CDR3 coding DNA: TGTGCCAGCAGCTTAGGACAGGGGAACTATGGCTACACCTTC.

The chain couples TRBV7-3 to TRBJ1-2; 8 positions agree with TRBD1. The CDR3 contains 17 residues. Looked up from germline, CDR1 is SGHTA and CDR2 is FQGTGA. With 6 bases clipped from V and 0 bases from J, the junction kept 12 bases outside the gene matches. In DNA, the CDR3 is TGTGCCAGCAGTCAGGACTCTTCGGGACAGGCTAACTATGGCTACACCTTC. Its translation: CASSQDSSGQANYGYTF.

This chain links TRBV6-5 with TRBJ1-2; possibly TRBD1 for D (6 bases). V was shortened by 2 bases and J by 5 bases, with 15 bases between the two germline ends. The CDR3 consists of 15 residues. Germline CDR1 and CDR2: MNHEY and SVGAGI. The CDR3 region has the DNA TGTGCCAGCAGTTACGGGGTAACCGGACAGTATGGCTACACCTTC. Translated: CASSYGVTGQYGYTF.

The rearrangement uses TRBV6-1 and TRBJ1-2, with a tentative D call TRBD1 (5 bases). The CDR3 consists of 13 residues. V lost 2 bases to trimming and J lost 5 bases, with 9 bases between them. Germline V gene lookup returns CDR1 MNHNS and CDR2 SASEGT. CDR3: CASSEPGIYGYTF. Written as DNA, the CDR3 is TGTGCCAGCAGTGAACCAGGGATTTATGGCTACACCTTC.

This rearrangement joins TRBV5-6 to TRBJ2-5; TRBD1 is a possible D gene (6 bases). Trimming removed 1 base at V and 8 bases at J, with 18 bases between. The CDR3 is 15 amino acids. CDR1 is SGHDT, CDR2 YYEEEE, per germline. The CDR3 here is CASSLWGPSQGTQYF. The CDR3 DNA reads as TGTGCCAGCAGCTTGTGGGGGCCCTCTCAGGGAACCCAGTACTTC. The complete variable domain, with remaining parts taken from reference TRBV5-6 and TRBJ2-5, reads DAGVTQSPTHLIKTRGQQVTLRCSPKSGHDTVSWYQQALGQGPQFIFQYYEEEERQRGNFPDRFSGHQFPNYSSELNVNALLLGDSALYLCASSLWGPSQGTQYFGPGTRLLVL.

The chain uses TRBV5-6 and TRBJ1-2, with TRBD1 identical over 10 bases. The CDR3 has 15 amino acids. CDR1 is SGHDT, CDR2 YYEEEE, per germline. V trimming: 5 bases; J trimming: 4 bases; junction bases outside the gene matches: 8. The CDR3 coding sequence is TGTGCCAGCAGACGGACAGGGGGTTTCATCTATGGCTACACCTTC. This sequence encodes CASRRTGGFIYGYTF. The full variable domain, rest sourced from reference TRBV5-6 and TRBJ1-2, is DAGVTQSPTHLIKTRGQQVTLRCSPKSGHDTVSWYQQALGQGPQFIFQYYEEEERQRGNFPDRFSGHQFPNYSSELNVNALLLGDSALYLCASRRTGGFIYGYTFGSGTRLTVV.

This clone was seen a handful of times. In DNA, the CDR3 is TGTGCCAGCTCACGAGACATGAACACTGAAGCTTTCTTT. This translates into CASSRDMNTEAFF. The V call is TRBV18, the J call TRBJ1-1; the D is unclear. The germline V gene encodes CDR1 KGHSH and CDR2 LQKENI. The CDR3 sequence is 13 residues long. Trimming left V 4 bases short and J 0 bases short, with 6 bases between.

V usage is TRBV18 and J usage is TRBJ1-2, with 7 bases that match TRBD1. CDR1 KGHSH and CDR2 LQKENI come from the germline V gene. This CDR3 has 15 amino acids. The V gene end was trimmed by 3 bases and the J gene end by 7 bases; junction bases not matched to a gene: 11. CDR3 bases: TGTGCCAGCTCACCCGGGGTCGACAGGGCGAGTGGCTACACCTTC. It specifies CASSPGVDRASGYTF.

This rearrangement joins TRBV18 to TRBJ2-5, with a weak D call TRBD1 (6 bases). The CDR3 loop spans 14 amino acids. The germline V gene has CDR1 KGHSH and CDR2 LQKENI. Trimming pared 3 bases from V and 5 bases from J, leaving 13 bases between. The CDR3, as DNA: TGTGCCAGCTCACCCGACACAGGGATCGAGACCCAGTACTTC. Protein: CASSPDTGIETQYF.

The V gene is TRBV4-2, the J gene TRBJ2-1, with 13 bases fitting TRBD2. Germline values: CDR1 LGHNA, CDR2 YNFKEQ. Trimming removed 4 bases from V and 3 bases from J; junction bases left unmatched: 3. CDR3 length: 16 amino acids. CDR3 DNA: TGTGCCAGCAGCCCCCGACTAGCGGGAGGCTACAATGAGCAGTTCTTC. Translating gives CASSPRLAGGYNEQFF.

This CDR3 is CAISATRTGQGTEAFF. The CDR3 DNA follows: TGTGCCATCAGTGCTACTCGGACAGGGCAGGGAACTGAAGCTTTCTTT. The genes are TRBV10-3 and TRBJ1-1; TRBD1 matches at 8 bases. Unmatched junction bases numbered 12, after V lost 4 bases and J lost 5 bases. The CDR3 loop spans 16 amino acids. CDR1 and CDR2 from the germline V gene are ENHRY and SYGVKD.

The V gene is TRBV10-2, the J gene TRBJ1-1, with a tentative D call TRBD1 (5 bases). This CDR3 region has 13 residues. Germline values: CDR1 WSHSY, CDR2 SAAADI. Trimming took 6 bases from V and 10 from J, leaving 18 bases between them. The CDR3 coding sequence is TGCGCCAGCAGGGCGGGGGGGTGGCCCGGAGCTTTCTTT. Encoded protein: CASRAGGWPGAFF.

The rearrangement uses TRBV27 and TRBJ2-7, with 8 bases that match TRBD1. The V gene's germline CDR1 is MNHEY and CDR2 SMNVEV (reference sequence). With V trimmed by 3 bases and J by 1 base, 2 bases remained unmatched. The CDR3 extends over 14 amino acids. The CDR3 sequence: CASSFQGASYEQYF. DNA of the CDR3: TGTGCCAGCAGTTTCCAGGGGGCGTCCTACGAGCAGTACTTC.

This sequence joins TRBV6-1 and TRBJ2-4, with 9 bases identical to TRBD1. The CDR3 runs 20 residues. Per the germline V gene, CDR1 is MNHNS and CDR2 is SASEGT. J lost 1 base, V lost 3 bases, and 16 bases had no gene match. Here the CDR3 DNA reads TGTGCCAGCAGTGAGTTAACCGGGACAGGGAATTCGAAGGCCAAAAACATTCAGTACTTC. This sequence encodes CASSELTGTGNSKAKNIQYF.

This rearrangement joins TRBV2 to TRBJ2-3; 7 bases are a match to TRBD1. Germline V gene data show CDR1 as SNHLY and CDR2 as FYNNEI. CDR3 length: 14 amino acids. Germline trimming cut 8 bases from V and 6 bases from J; bases unmatched to any gene: 11. CDR3 residues: CASHGRGNFDTQYF. The CDR3, as DNA: TGTGCCAGCCACGGCAGGGGGAATTTTGATACGCAGTATTTT.

The J gene is TRBJ2-1, the V gene TRBV6-1; a possible D gene is TRBD2 (6 bases). The germline V gene has CDR1 MNHNS and CDR2 SASEGT. Trimming shortened V by 3 bases and J by 3 bases, and 15 bases separated the two germline ends. CDR3 length equals 16 residues. DNA for the CDR3: TGTGCCAGCAGTGACCCTGGAGGGGAGTTCTACAATGAGCAGTTCTTC. Its protein product is CASSDPGGEFYNEQFF.

This chain joins TRBV6-5 and TRBJ2-2, with D perhaps matching TRBD1 (6 bases). V dropped 7 bases and J dropped 1 base, with 10 bases sitting between them. The CDR3 extends over 14 amino acids. Germline V gene data show CDR1 as MNHEY and CDR2 as SVGAGI. The CDR3: CASTPGQNTGELFF. In nucleotides, the CDR3 is TGTGCCAGCACACCGGGACAGAACACCGGGGAGCTGTTTTTT.

The chain joins TRBV6-1 to TRBJ2-7, with a tentative D call TRBD1 (6 bases). V was shortened by 2 bases and J by 7 bases, with 12 bases between the two germline ends. Germline V gene lookup returns CDR1 MNHNS and CDR2 SASEGT. The CDR3 extends over 13 amino acids. CDR3 coding DNA: TGTGCCAGCAGTGAAAACAGGGCTCATGAGCAGTACTTC. Its translation is CASSENRAHEQYF.